These T cell receptor beta chains were read from a single sample in a study of naive and memory T cell subsets. TCRdb processed the UMI-ligation and nested PCR reads anew with MiXCR; each CDR3 protein has one entry. The data show around 140,000 distinct CDR3 sequences, 20% to 25% seen once. The material sequenced was naive CD4+ T cells from blood. These TCRs come from a human donor in good health. Each CDR3 is given with its conserved first and last residue. A D gene is named only where the DNA matches it firmly. Clone size is not always given. Where it is, it says once, few, many or a class for expanded clones.

TRBD1 TRBJ1-5 NA TRBV27 TGTGCCAGCACTCGGACAGGGCTTTCGGGTCAGCCCCAGCATTTT CASTRTGLSGQPQHF
NA TRBJ2-2 few TRBV29-1 TGCAGCGTGGACGAAACAGGGCAGGGGGAGCTGTTTTTT CSVDETGQGELFF
NA TRBJ1-3 NA TRBV9 TGTGCCAGCAGCGTAGGTATAGGGGCCGCCTCTGGAAACACCATATATTTT CASSVGIGAASGNTIYF
NA TRBJ2-7 few TRBV7-6 TGTGCCAGCAGCTTAGCGGTGGGTTACTACGAGCAGTACTTC CASSLAVGYYEQYF
NA TRBJ1-1 NA TRBV20-1 TGCAGTGCTCACACGGACGGGGGCACTGAAGCTTACTTT CSAHTDGGTEAYF
NA TRBJ2-1 few TRBV7-9 TGTGCCAGCAGCTTGAGCCTTCTTGGCGGGGCGTCCTACAATGAGCAGTTCTTC CASSLSLLGGASYNEQFF
NA TRBJ2-2 NA TRBV5-1 TGCGCCAGCACCCTCGATGGGAAGACCGGGGAGCTGTTTTTT CASTLDGKTGELFF
NA TRBJ2-1 few TRBV5-4 TGTGCCAGCAGCTTTATCGGCGGGCCCAGGCCCGGGAATGAGCAGTTCTTC CASSFIGGPRPGNEQFF
NA TRBJ2-7 NA TRBV7-9 TGTGCCAGCAGCTTAGGGGTCAGCGGGTGGTCCTACGAGCAGTACTTC CASSLGVSGWSYEQYF
TRBD2 TRBJ2-2 few TRBV29-1 TGCAGCGTATCGGGACTAGCGGGAGAATTAGCCGCCGGGGAGCTGTTTTTT CSVSGLAGELAAGELFF
NA TRBJ2-7 many TRBV5-1 TGCGCCAGCAGCCCCGGGAATTACGAGCAGTACTTC CASSPGNYEQYF
NA TRBJ1-4 many TRBV12-3/TRBV12-4 TGTGCCAGCAGTTTATCCGGGGCATCTAATGAAAAACTGTTTTTT CASSLSGASNEKLFF
NA TRBJ1-6 NA TRBV7-2 TGTGCCAGCAGCTCCGCGTGGGGCGCATGGGTTTCACCCCTCCACTTT CASSSAWGAWVSPLHF
TRBD2 TRBJ2-7 few TRBV10-3 TGTGCCATCAGTGACCGAGCGGGAGTTCGCGAGCAGTACTTC CAISDRAGVREQYF
TRBD1 TRBJ2-3 NA TRBV2 TGTGCCAGCAGCGAAGAAAACAGGGGCTCCCAGCAGTATTTT CASSEENRGSQQYF
TRBD2 TRBJ2-1 many TRBV29-1 TGCAGCGTGGGAGGGGTGACGGGCAATGAGCAGTTCTTC CSVGGVTGNEQFF
TRBD1 TRBJ1-3 NA TRBV3-1 TGTGCCAGCAGCCGCACACGGACAGGGGCTGGAAACACCATATATTTT CASSRTRTGAGNTIYF
NA TRBJ1-5 once TRBV28 TGTGCCAGCAGTTTGGGGGGTCGAAGGGATCAGCCCCAGCATTTT CASSLGGRRDQPQHF
NA TRBJ1-6 NA TRBV5-1 TGCGCCAGCAGCTTCGTCCCCGGGGATAATTCACCCCTCCACTTT CASSFVPGDNSPLHF
NA TRBJ1-1 NA TRBV6-2/TRBV6-3 TGTGCCAGCAGAGTGGGGCTTCTTTTGACAGAGAACACTGAAGCTTTCTTT CASRVGLLLTENTEAFF
TRBD2 TRBJ2-7 NA TRBV20-1 TGCAGTGCTTCCCCCCCTAGCGGCTCCTACGAGCAGTACTTC CSASPPSGSYEQYF
NA TRBJ1-6 few TRBV11-2 TGTGCCAGCAGCTTACGACAGTCAAATTCACCCCTCCACTTT CASSLRQSNSPLHF
TRBD1 TRBJ1-5 NA TRBV20-1 TGCAGTGCTAGAGATTGGGGACAGGTCAATCAGCCCCAGCATTTT CSARDWGQVNQPQHF
NA TRBJ1-1 few TRBV29-1 TGCAGCGGCTGGGGGCCTAACACTGAAGCTTTCTTT CSGWGPNTEAFF
NA TRBJ2-5 NA TRBV18 TGTGCCAGCTCACCCACGACAGTTCCCCAAGAGACCCAGTACTTC CASSPTTVPQETQYF
TRBD1 TRBJ1-3 few TRBV28 TGTGCCAGCAGTTTGAGGACAGGCCAACTCACTGGAAACACCATATATTTT CASSLRTGQLTGNTIYF
TRBD1 TRBJ1-5 few TRBV6-6 TGTGCCAGCAGTTCCTGGACAGGGACCCTTTCCAGCAATCAGCCCCAGCATTTT CASSSWTGTLSSNQPQHF
NA TRBJ1-2 NA TRBV5-1 TGCGCCGGCAGCCTACGCAGGGATAACTATGGCTACACCTTC CAGSLRRDNYGYTF
TRBD1 TRBJ1-1 many TRBV10-3 TGTGCCATCAGTGAGTCGAGGACAGGGAGGAACACTGAAGCTTTCTTT CAISESRTGRNTEAFF
TRBD1 TRBJ2-3 NA TRBV29-1 TGCAGCGCTGCGATGGGACAGGGGGTAACAGATACGCAGTATTTT CSAAMGQGVTDTQYF
NA TRBJ2-2 NA TRBV30 TGTGCCTGGAGTGAAACCTCAAGCGGCACCGGGGAGCTGTTTTTT CAWSETSSGTGELFF
NA TRBJ2-3 few TRBV20-1 TGCAGTGCCAAAAAAGGTGGCGGGACTAGCACAGATACGCAGTATTTT CSAKKGGGTSTDTQYF
TRBD2 TRBJ2-1 NA TRBV20-1 TGCAGTGCTAGATCCCTGACTAGCGCCCCTCCTACCTACAATGAGCAGTTCTTC CSARSLTSAPPTYNEQFF
TRBD2 TRBJ2-2 once TRBV4-1 TGCGCCAGCAGCCAAGTGGTACTAGCGGAGCCCACCGGGGAGCTGTTTTTT CASSQVVLAEPTGELFF
TRBD2 TRBJ2-1 NA TRBV2 TGTGCCAGCACCGCTACTAGCGGGGTTTACAATGAGCAGTTCTTC CASTATSGVYNEQFF
TRBD1 TRBJ2-1 many TRBV6-5 TGTGCCAGCAGCCGAGACAGGGGGCGAGACAATGAGCAGTTCTTC CASSRDRGRDNEQFF
TRBD2 TRBJ2-7 NA TRBV9 TGTGCCAGCAGCGTTCACCCCCAAGCGGGGGAGCAGTACTTC CASSVHPQAGEQYF
NA TRBJ2-2 many TRBV15 TGTGCCACCAGCAGAGTGGCGGGAACCGGGGAGCTGTTTTTT CATSRVAGTGELFF
TRBD1 TRBJ1-1 NA TRBV2 TGTGCCAGCAGTCTTCGGGACAGAAACACTGAAGCTTTCTTT CASSLRDRNTEAFF
NA TRBJ2-1 NA TRBV5-1 TGCGCCAGCAGCCCCAGCGGGTCAAGCTCCTACAATGAGCAGTTCTTC CASSPSGSSSYNEQFF
NA TRBJ2-1 NA TRBV12-3/TRBV12-4 TGTGCCAGCAGTGTGAACACCAACAATGAGCAGTTCTTC CASSVNTNNEQFF
NA TRBJ1-1 NA TRBV10-1 TGCGCCAGCAGTCCAAAACGGCGGACTGAAGCTTTCTTT CASSPKRRTEAFF
NA TRBJ1-2 NA TRBV6-5 TGTGCCAGCAGTATAGTACAGGCTAACTATGGCTACACCTTC CASSIVQANYGYTF
NA TRBJ2-7 NA TRBV5-4 TGTGCCAGCAGCTCCCTAGCTCGGGGCGGAAAAGGGCTCGAGCAGTACTTC CASSSLARGGKGLEQYF
TRBD2 TRBJ2-1 few TRBV15 TGTGCCACCAGCAGGGATAGCGGGAGTGTAAGTGAGCAGTTCTTC CATSRDSGSVSEQFF
NA TRBJ2-7 few TRBV4-1 TGCGCCAGCAGCCGATCTACAGCGGACTACGAGCAGTACTTC CASSRSTADYEQYF
NA TRBJ2-3 NA TRBV6-2/TRBV6-3 TGTGCCAGCAGTTACCTCGAGAGTACGCAGTATTTT CASSYLESTQYF
TRBD2 TRBJ2-1 few TRBV28 TGTGCCAGCACCGGCAGCGGGAGACGGTACAATGAGCAGTTCTTC CASTGSGRRYNEQFF
NA TRBJ1-5 few TRBV10-3 TGTGCCATCAGTGAGCCTAGTCAGCCCCAGCATTTT CAISEPSQPQHF
NA TRBJ2-3 few TRBV20-1 TGCAGTGCTGCCAGACCGGGCACAGATACGCAGTATTTT CSAARPGTDTQYF
TRBD2 TRBJ2-3 NA TRBV5-5 TGTGCCAGCAGCTTGTTTAGCGGGAGCACAGATACGCAGTATTTT CASSLFSGSTDTQYF
NA TRBJ2-7 few TRBV10-3 TGTGCCATCAGTGAGGAACACATGAGCTCCTACGAGCAGTACTTC CAISEEHMSSYEQYF
TRBD2 TRBJ2-7 few TRBV6-5 TGTGCCAGCAGTTACTCGAAAACTAGCGGACTATACGAGCAGTACTTC CASSYSKTSGLYEQYF
NA TRBJ1-1 few TRBV7-8 TGTGCCAGCAGCCCCCCGGGGGCGCGGGACACTGAAGCTTTCTTT CASSPPGARDTEAFF